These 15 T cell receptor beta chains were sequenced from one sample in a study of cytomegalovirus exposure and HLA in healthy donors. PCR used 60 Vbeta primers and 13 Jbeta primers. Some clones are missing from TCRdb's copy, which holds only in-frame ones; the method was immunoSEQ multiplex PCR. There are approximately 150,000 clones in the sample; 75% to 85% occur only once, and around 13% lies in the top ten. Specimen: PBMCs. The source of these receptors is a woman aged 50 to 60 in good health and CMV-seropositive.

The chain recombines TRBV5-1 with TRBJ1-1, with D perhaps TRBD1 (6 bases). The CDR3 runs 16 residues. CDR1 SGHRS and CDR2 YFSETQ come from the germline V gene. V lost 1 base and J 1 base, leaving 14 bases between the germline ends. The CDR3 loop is CASSLRPRGENTEAFF. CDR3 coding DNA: TGCGCCAGCAGCTTGAGGCCCAGGGGAGAGAACACTGAAGCTTTCTTT. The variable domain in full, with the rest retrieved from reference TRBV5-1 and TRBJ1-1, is KAGVTQTPRYLIKTRGQQVTLSCSPISGHRSVSWYQQTPGQGLQFLFEYFSETQRNKGNFPGRFSGRQFSNSRSEMNVSTLELGDSALYLCASSLRPRGENTEAFFGQGTRLTVV.

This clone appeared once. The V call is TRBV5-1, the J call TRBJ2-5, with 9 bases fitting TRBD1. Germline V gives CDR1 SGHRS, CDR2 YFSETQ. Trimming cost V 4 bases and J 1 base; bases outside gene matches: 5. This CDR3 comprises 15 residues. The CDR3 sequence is CASSTGTGPQETQYF. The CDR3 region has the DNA TGCGCCAGCAGCACGGGGACAGGGCCCCAAGAGACCCAGTACTTC.

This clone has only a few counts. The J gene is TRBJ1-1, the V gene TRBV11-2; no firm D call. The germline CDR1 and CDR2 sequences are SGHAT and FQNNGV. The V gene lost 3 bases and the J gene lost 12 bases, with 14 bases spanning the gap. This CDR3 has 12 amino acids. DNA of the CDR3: TGTGCCAGCAGCTTCACCGCCGGGAGATCTTTCTTT. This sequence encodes CASSFTAGRSFF. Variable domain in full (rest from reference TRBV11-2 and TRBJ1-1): EAGVAQSPRYKIIEKRQSVAFWCNPISGHATLYWYQQILGQGPKLLIQFQNNGVVDDSQLPKDRFSAERLKGVDSTLKIQPAKLEDSAVYLCASSFTAGRSFFGQGTRLTVV.

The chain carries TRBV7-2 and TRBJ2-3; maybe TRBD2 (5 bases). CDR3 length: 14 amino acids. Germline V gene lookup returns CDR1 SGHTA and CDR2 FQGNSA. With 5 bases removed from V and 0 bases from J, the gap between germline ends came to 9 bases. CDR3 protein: CASSPGLSTDTQYF. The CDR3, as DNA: TGTGCCAGCAGCCCCGGACTCAGCACAGATACGCAGTATTTT.

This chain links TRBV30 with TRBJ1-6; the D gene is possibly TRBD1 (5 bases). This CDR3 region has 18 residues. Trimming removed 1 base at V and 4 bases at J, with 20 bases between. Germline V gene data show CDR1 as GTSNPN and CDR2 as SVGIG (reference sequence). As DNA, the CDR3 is TGTGCCTGGAGTGGGAGTTTTACAGGTGGACCTTATAATTCACCCCTCCACTTT. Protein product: CAWSGSFTGGPYNSPLHF.

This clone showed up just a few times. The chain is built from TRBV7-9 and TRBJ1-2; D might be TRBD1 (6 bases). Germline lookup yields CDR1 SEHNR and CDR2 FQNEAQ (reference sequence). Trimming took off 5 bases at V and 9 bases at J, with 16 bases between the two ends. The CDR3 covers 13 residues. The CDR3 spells CASSNLDRPSYTF. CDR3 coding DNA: TGTGCCAGCAGCAACCTTGACAGGCCAAGCTACACCTTC.

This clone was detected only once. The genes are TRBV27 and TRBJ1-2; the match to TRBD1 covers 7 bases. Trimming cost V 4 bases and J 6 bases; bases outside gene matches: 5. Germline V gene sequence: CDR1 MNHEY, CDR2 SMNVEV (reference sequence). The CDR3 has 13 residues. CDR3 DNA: TGTGCCAGCAGTTCATACAGGGGAAATGGCTACACCTTC. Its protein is CASSSYRGNGYTF.

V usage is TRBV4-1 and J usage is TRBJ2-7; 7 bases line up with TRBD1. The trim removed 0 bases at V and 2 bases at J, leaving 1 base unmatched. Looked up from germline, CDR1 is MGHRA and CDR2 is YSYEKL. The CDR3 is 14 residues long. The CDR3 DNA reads TGCGCCAGCAGCCAAGAGACAGGGACCTACGAGCAGTACTTC. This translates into CASSQETGTYEQYF.

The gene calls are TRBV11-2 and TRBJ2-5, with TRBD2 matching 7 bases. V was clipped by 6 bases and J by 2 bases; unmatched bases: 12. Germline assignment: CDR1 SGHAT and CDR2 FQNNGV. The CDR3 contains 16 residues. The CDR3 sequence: CASSPSPAGLQETQYF. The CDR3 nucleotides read TGTGCCAGCAGTCCAAGCCCAGCGGGGTTGCAAGAGACCCAGTACTTC.

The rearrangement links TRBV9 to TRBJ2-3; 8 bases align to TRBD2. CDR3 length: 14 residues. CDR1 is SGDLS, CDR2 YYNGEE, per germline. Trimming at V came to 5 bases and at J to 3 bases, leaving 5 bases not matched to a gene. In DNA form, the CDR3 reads TGTGCCAGCAGTGCAGGACTAGCAACAGATACGCAGTATTTT. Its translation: CASSAGLATDTQYF.

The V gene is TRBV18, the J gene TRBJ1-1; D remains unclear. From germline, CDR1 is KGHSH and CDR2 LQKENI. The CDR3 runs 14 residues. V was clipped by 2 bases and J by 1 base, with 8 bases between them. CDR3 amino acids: CASSPTLRNTEAFF. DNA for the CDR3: TGTGCCAGCTCACCAACTCTACGGAACACTGAAGCTTTCTTT.

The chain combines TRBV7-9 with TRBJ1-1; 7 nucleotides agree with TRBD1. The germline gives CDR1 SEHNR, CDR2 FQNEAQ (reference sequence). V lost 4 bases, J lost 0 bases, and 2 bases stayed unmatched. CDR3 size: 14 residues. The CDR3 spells CASSWDRLNTEAFF. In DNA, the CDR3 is TGTGCCAGCAGCTGGGACAGATTGAACACTGAAGCTTTCTTT.

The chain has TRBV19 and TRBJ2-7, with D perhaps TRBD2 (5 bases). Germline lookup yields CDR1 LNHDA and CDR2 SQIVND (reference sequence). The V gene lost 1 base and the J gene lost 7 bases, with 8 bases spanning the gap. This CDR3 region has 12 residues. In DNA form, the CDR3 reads TGTGCCAGTAGTATAGGAGGGAATGAGCAGTACTTC. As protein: CASSIGGNEQYF. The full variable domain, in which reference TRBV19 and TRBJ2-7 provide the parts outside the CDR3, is DGGITQSPKYLFRKEGQNVTLSCEQNLNHDAMYWYRQDPGQGLRLIYYSQIVNDFQKGDIAEGYSVSREKKESFPLTVTSAQKNPTAFYLCASSIGGNEQYFGPGTRLTVT.

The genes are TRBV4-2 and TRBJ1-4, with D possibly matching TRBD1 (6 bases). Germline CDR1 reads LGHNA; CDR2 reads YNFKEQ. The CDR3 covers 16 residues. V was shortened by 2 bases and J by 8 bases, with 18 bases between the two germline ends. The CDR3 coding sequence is TGTGCCAGCAGCCAAACCTCAGGGGCGGGTAGGGAAAAACTGTTTTTT. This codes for CASSQTSGAGREKLFF.

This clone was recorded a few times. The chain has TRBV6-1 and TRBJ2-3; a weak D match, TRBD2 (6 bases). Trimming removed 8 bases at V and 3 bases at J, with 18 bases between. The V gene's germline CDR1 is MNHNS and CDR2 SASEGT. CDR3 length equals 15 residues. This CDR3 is CASPLLEGKTDTQYF. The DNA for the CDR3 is TGTGCCAGCCCGCTATTGGAGGGGAAGACAGATACGCAGTATTTT.